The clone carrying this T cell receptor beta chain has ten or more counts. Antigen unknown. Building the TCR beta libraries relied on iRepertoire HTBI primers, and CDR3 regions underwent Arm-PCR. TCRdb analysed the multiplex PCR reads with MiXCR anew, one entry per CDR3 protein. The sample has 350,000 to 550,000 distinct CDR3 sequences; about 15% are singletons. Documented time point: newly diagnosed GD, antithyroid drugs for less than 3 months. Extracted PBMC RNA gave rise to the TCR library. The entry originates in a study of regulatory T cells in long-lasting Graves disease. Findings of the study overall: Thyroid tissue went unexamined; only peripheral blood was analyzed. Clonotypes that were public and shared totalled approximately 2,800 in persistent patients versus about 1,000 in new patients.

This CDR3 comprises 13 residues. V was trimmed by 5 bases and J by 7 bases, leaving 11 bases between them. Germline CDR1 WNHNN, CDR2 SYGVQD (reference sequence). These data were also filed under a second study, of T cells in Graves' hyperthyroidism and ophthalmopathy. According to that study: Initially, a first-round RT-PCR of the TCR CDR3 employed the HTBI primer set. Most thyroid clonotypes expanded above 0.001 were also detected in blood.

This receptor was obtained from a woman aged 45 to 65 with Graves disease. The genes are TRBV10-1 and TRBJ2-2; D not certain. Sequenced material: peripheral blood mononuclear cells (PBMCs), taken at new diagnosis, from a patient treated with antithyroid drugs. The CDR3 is CASSRVSSGELFF. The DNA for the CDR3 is TGCGCCAGCAGTCGCGTCTCAAGCGGGGAGCTGTTTTTT.